Each of the 22 T cell receptor beta chains below was sequenced from the same sample in a study of cytomegalovirus exposure and HLA in healthy donors. Vbeta (60) and Jbeta (13) primers were used in the PCR. Sequencing was performed with immunoSEQ multiplex PCR; in TCRdb, only in-frame clones are kept and a portion is missing. Here the sample table reports approximately 47,000 clones. Sequenced input: PBMCs. These TCRs come from a male donor in good health and CMV-seronegative.

This chain links TRBV30 with TRBJ2-7, with D possibly matching TRBD1 (6 bases). The ends were cut back, 5 bases at V and 1 base at J, with 9 bases in the middle. Germline assignment: CDR1 GTSNPN and CDR2 SVGIG (reference sequence). This CDR3 spans 12 amino acids. The CDR3 reads CAWRGQSYEQYF. CDR3 nucleotide sequence: TGTGCCTGGCGCGGACAGTCCTACGAGCAGTACTTC.

This chain joins TRBV5-1 and TRBJ2-7, with a possible D match to TRBD1 (6 bases). The V end lost 0 bases, the J end lost 2 bases, and 15 bases lay between the germline ends. Germline CDR1 is SGHRS and CDR2 is YFSETQ. The CDR3 loop spans 16 amino acids. The CDR3 protein is CASSLADRFNPYEQYF. CDR3 sequence (DNA): TGCGCCAGCAGCTTGGCCGACAGGTTTAATCCCTACGAGCAGTACTTC.

The chain combines TRBV5-1 with TRBJ2-1; 9 bases align to TRBD2. The J segment lost 6 bases and the V segment lost 4 bases, leaving 8 bases of the junction unmatched. Germline CDR1 is SGHRS and CDR2 is YFSETQ. This CDR3 contains 15 residues. CDR3 residues: CASSPTPTSGNEQFF. The DNA of the CDR3 is TGCGCCAGCAGCCCGACGCCGACTAGCGGCAATGAGCAGTTCTTC.

The rearrangement joins TRBV5-1 to TRBJ2-1; maybe TRBD1 (6 bases). V dropped 4 bases and J dropped 11 bases, with 16 bases sitting between them. The germline CDR1 and CDR2 sequences are SGHRS and YFSETQ. The length of the CDR3 is 13 residues. This CDR3 is CASSPGTGIQQFF. In DNA form, the CDR3 reads TGCGCCAGCAGCCCGGGAACAGGGATCCAGCAGTTCTTC.

V is TRBV4-2 and J is TRBJ2-6; D might be TRBD1 (7 bases). Germline CDR1 is LGHNA and CDR2 is YNFKEQ. V was shortened by 2 bases and J by 3 bases, with 8 bases between the two germline ends. CDR3 size: 15 residues. As DNA, the CDR3 is TGTGCCAGCAGCCAACAGGGGGGTGGGGCCAACGTCCTGACTTTC. Translated: CASSQQGGGANVLTF.

The V and J genes are TRBV30 and TRBJ2-7, with 8 bases matching TRBD2. This CDR3 spans 14 amino acids. The germline V gene has CDR1 GTSNPN and CDR2 SVGIG (reference sequence). V dropped 2 bases and J dropped 3; count of bases not matched to a gene: 6. In DNA form, the CDR3 reads TGTGCCTGGAGTCGGGGGGCGGGGGGCTACGAGCAGTACTTC. Its protein is CAWSRGAGGYEQYF.

This sequence joins TRBV15 and TRBJ1-2; no definite D call. The CDR3 is 14 amino acids. Trimming took 2 bases from V and 0 from J, leaving 7 bases between them. The germline gives CDR1 LNHNV, CDR2 YYDKDF (reference sequence). The CDR3 protein is CATSRRDTNYGYTF. The CDR3 DNA reads TGTGCCACCAGCAGACGGGATACTAACTATGGCTACACCTTC.

This chain uses TRBV4-1 with TRBJ2-3; D may be TRBD2 (5 bases). CDR3 length: 14 amino acids. Per germline, CDR1 MGHRA and CDR2 YSYEKL. Trimming left V 0 bases short and J 6 bases short, with 10 bases between. The chain's CDR3 is CASSQELVSDTQYF. CDR3 nucleotide sequence: TGCGCCAGCAGCCAAGAACTAGTATCGGATACGCAGTATTTT.

The rearrangement joins TRBV15 to TRBJ2-7; 7 nucleotides agree with TRBD1. The trim removed 6 bases at V and 2 bases at J, leaving 10 bases unmatched. The CDR3 consists of 15 residues. Germline V gene lookup returns CDR1 LNHNV and CDR2 YYDKDF (reference sequence). The CDR3 DNA is TGTGCCACCAGGTCGACAGGGAGTTCGACCTACGAGCAGTACTTC. Protein product: CATRSTGSSTYEQYF.

The chain uses TRBV7-9 and TRBJ1-4, with 7 bases fitting TRBD1. Trimming at V came to 5 bases and at J to 5 bases, leaving 8 bases not matched to a gene. Germline values: CDR1 SEHNR, CDR2 FQNEAQ (reference sequence). This CDR3 is built from 15 residues. CDR3 nucleotides: TGTGCCAGCAGCCCCGTGACAGGGAAGAATGAAAAACTGTTTTTT. Its translation is CASSPVTGKNEKLFF.

V is TRBV6-6 and J is TRBJ1-5; TRBD1 agrees at 7 bases. Germline CDR1 is MNHNY and CDR2 is SVGAGI (reference sequence). This CDR3 comprises 13 residues. V was pared by 7 bases and J by 4 bases, with 4 bases of the junction left unmatched. CDR3 nucleotides: TGTGCCAGCAACCTACAGGGGAATCAGCCCCAGCATTTT. Encoded protein: CASNLQGNQPQHF.

The chain uses TRBV4-1 and TRBJ2-3, with a possible D match to TRBD2 (5 bases). V lost 0 bases, J lost 1 base, and 17 bases lay in between. The CDR3 extends over 18 amino acids. Per the germline V gene, CDR1 is MGHRA and CDR2 is YSYEKL. In DNA, the CDR3 is TGCGCCAGCAGCCAAGATCGAGTTAGCAACGGGGGCACAGATACGCAGTATTTT. Translated: CASSQDRVSNGGTDTQYF.

The chain combines TRBV30 with TRBJ2-7; 7 nucleotides align to TRBD2. The CDR3 has 14 amino acids. Germline loops: CDR1 GTSNPN, CDR2 SVGIG (reference sequence). The ends lost 7 bases at V and 2 bases at J; junction bases unmatched: 11. The CDR3 is CASNGGGDPYEQYF. The CDR3 DNA reads TGTGCCTCCAACGGTGGGGGGGACCCCTACGAGCAGTACTTC.

V is TRBV6-1 and J is TRBJ2-1; D might be TRBD2 (6 bases). The germline CDR1 and CDR2 sequences are MNHNS and SASEGT. Between the trimmed V and J ends, which lost 5 bases and 1 base, there was a span of 9 bases. This CDR3 is 14 amino acids long. The CDR3 sequence: CASSNAGSYNEQFF. The CDR3 DNA is TGTGCCAGCAGTAACGCGGGGTCCTACAATGAGCAGTTCTTC.

The chain couples TRBV4-2 to TRBJ2-1, with 8 positions matching TRBD2. Unmatched junction bases numbered 11, after V lost 4 bases and J lost 6 bases. Germline lookup yields CDR1 LGHNA and CDR2 YNFKEQ. CDR3 size: 16 residues. CDR3 DNA sequence: TGTGCCAGCAGCCCCCCGTCGGCGGGGGGAACCAATGAGCAGTTCTTC. This translates into CASSPPSAGGTNEQFF.

The J gene is TRBJ2-5, the V gene TRBV19, with 9 bases lining up with TRBD2. The CDR3 extends over 15 amino acids. CDR1 is LNHDA, CDR2 SQIVND, per germline (reference sequence). The V and J ends lost 5 bases and 7 bases, in that order; junction bases with no gene match: 11. The CDR3 nucleotides are TGTGCCAGTAGTGTGTCGCGGGGGGGCTCCGGGACCCAGTACTTC. Translated: CASSVSRGGSGTQYF.

The chain combines TRBV19 with TRBJ1-1, with 7 bases fitting TRBD1. This CDR3 spans 13 amino acids. The germline V gene encodes CDR1 LNHDA and CDR2 SQIVND (reference sequence). J lost 11 bases, V lost 5 bases, and 11 bases had no gene match. The CDR3: CASSPSDRVDAFF. Written as DNA, the CDR3 is TGTGCCAGTAGTCCCTCAGACAGGGTGGATGCTTTCTTT.

J is TRBJ1-1 and V is TRBV28; maybe TRBD1 (5 bases). The V and J ends lost 7 bases and 4 bases respectively, with 16 bases between them. The CDR3 runs 14 residues. Looked up from germline, CDR1 is MDHEN and CDR2 is SYDVKM. CDR3: CASTITGLITEAFF. CDR3 DNA sequence: TGTGCCAGCACCATTACAGGTTTGATCACTGAAGCTTTCTTT.

This chain uses TRBV5-8 with TRBJ1-5; 10 bases fit TRBD1. Germline loops: CDR1 SGHTS, CDR2 YDEGEE. V lost 3 bases to trimming and J lost 2 bases; unmatched junction nucleotides: 5. CDR3 length: 16 residues. The CDR3 protein is CASSSPGTGGNQPQHF. CDR3 sequence (DNA): TGTGCCAGCAGCTCGCCCGGGACAGGGGGCAATCAGCCCCAGCATTTT.

The chain uses TRBV5-1 and TRBJ2-7; weak D call: TRBD2 (6 bases). The CDR3 runs to 15 residues. In germline, CDR1 is SGHRS, CDR2 YFSETQ. V was clipped by 6 bases and J by 2 bases, with 18 bases between them. CDR3 DNA: TGCGCCAGCATAAACGGAGGGGAAGGTCCCTACGAGCAGTACTTC. This encodes CASINGGEGPYEQYF.

V usage is TRBV2 and J usage is TRBJ2-7, with D perhaps TRBD1 (5 bases). V was shortened by 6 bases and J by 3 bases, with 15 bases between the two germline ends. Per the germline V gene, CDR1 is SNHLY and CDR2 is FYNNEI. The CDR3 length is 14 residues. CDR3 loop: CASSLPPGNYEQYF. CDR3 bases: TGTGCCAGCAGCCTACCCCCAGGGAACTACGAGCAGTACTTC.

This chain joins TRBV27 and TRBJ1-1, with TRBD1 identical over 9 bases. CDR3 length equals 16 residues. The J segment lost 5 bases and the V segment lost 6 bases, leaving 13 bases of the junction unmatched. Germline loops: CDR1 MNHEY, CDR2 SMNVEV (reference sequence). The CDR3, as DNA: TGTGCCAGCAGCCTCCCGGGACAGGGAAAGGGGACTGAAGCTTTCTTT. This sequence encodes CASSLPGQGKGTEAFF.